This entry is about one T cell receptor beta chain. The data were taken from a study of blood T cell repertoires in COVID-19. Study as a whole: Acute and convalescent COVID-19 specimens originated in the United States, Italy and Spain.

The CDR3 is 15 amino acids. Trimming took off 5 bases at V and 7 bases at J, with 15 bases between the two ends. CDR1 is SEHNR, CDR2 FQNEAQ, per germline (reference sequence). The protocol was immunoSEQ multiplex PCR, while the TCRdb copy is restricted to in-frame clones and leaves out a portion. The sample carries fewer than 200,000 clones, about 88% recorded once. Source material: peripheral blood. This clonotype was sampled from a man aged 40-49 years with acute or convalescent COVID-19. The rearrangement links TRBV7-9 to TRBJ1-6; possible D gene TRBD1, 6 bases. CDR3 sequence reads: CASSLYSGQNSPLHF. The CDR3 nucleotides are TGTGCCAGCAGCCTCTACAGCGGACAGAATTCACCCCTCCACTTT.